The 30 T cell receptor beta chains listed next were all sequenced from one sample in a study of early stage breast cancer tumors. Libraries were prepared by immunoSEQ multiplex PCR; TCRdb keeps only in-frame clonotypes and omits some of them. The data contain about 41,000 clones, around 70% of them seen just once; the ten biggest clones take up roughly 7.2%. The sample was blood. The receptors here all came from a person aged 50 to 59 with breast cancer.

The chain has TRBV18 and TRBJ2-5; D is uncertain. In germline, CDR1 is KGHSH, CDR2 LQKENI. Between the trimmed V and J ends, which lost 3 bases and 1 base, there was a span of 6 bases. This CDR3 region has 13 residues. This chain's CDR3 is CASSPHFQETQYF. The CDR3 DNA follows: TGTGCCAGCTCACCGCACTTCCAAGAGACCCAGTACTTC.

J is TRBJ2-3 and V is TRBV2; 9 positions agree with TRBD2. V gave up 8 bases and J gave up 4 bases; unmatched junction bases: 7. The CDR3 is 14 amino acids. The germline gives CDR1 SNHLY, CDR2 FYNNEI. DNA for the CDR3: TGTGCCAGCCGCTGGCGGGGGGGCCCAGATACGCAGTATTTT. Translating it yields CASRWRGGPDTQYF. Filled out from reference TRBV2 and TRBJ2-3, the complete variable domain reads EPEVTQTPSHQVTQMGQEVILRCVPISNHLYFYWYRQILGQKVEFLVSFYNNEISEKSEIFDDQFSVERPDGSNFTLKIRSTKLEDSAMYFCASRWRGGPDTQYFGPGTRLTVL.

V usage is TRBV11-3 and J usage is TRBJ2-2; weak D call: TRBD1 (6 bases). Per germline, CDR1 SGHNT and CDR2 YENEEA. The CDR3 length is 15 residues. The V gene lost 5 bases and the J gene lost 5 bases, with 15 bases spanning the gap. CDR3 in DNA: TGTGCCAGCAGCCCCCCACAGGGTTTGACCGGGGAGCTGTTTTTT. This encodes CASSPPQGLTGELFF.

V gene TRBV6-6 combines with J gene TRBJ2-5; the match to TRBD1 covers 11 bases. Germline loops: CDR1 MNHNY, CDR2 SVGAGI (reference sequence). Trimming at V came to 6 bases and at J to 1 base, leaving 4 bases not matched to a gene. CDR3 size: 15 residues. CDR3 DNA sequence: TGTGCCAGCAGCCGCGGACAGGGGGCCCAAGAGACCCAGTACTTC. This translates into CASSRGQGAQETQYF.

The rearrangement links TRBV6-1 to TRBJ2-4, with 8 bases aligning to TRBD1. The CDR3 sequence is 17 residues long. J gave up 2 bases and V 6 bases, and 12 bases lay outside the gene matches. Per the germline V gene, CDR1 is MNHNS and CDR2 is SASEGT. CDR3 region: CASRELSRQGSKNIQYF. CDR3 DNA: TGTGCCAGCAGGGAATTGAGCCGACAGGGGTCCAAAAACATTCAGTACTTC.

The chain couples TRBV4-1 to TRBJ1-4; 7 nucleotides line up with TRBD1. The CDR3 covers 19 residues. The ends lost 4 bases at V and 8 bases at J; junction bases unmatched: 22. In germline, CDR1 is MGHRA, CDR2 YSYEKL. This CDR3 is CASSPRVAPGRQGGEKLFF. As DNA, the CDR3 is TGCGCCAGCAGCCCAAGAGTCGCGCCCGGAAGACAGGGAGGCGAAAAACTGTTTTTT.

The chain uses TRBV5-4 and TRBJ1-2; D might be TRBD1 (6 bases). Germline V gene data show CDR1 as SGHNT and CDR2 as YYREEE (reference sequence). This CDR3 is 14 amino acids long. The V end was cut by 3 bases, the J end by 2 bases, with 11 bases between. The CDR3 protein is CASSYTGTNYGYTF. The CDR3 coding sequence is TGTGCCAGCAGCTACACAGGGACCAACTATGGCTACACCTTC.

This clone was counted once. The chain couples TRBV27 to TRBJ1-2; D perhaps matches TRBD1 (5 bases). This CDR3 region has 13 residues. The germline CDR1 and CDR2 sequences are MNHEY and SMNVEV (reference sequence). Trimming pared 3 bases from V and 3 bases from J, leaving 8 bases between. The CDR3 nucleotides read TGTGCCAGCAGTTTGGGGCAGGACTATGGCTACACCTTC. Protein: CASSLGQDYGYTF.

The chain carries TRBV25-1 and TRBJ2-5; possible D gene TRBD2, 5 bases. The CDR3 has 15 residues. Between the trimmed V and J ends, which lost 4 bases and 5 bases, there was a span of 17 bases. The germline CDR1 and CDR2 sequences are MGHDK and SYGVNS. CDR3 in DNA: TGTGCCAGCAGTGGGACTTCCCCAAGAGGGGAGACCCAGTACTTC. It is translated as CASSGTSPRGETQYF. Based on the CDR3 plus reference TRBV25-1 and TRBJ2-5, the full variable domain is EADIYQTPRYLVIGTGKKITLECSQTMGHDKMYWYQQDPGMELHLIHYSYGVNSTEKGDLSSESTVSRIRTEHFPLTLESARPSHTSQYLCASSGTSPRGETQYFGPGTRLLVL.

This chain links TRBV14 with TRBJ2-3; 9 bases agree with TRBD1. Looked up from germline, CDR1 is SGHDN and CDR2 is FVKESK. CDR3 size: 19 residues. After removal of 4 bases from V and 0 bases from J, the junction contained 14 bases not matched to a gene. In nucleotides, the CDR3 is TGTGCCAGCAGCCTGAGAAGGGTCCCCGGGACAGGGAGCACAGATACGCAGTATTTT. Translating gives CASSLRRVPGTGSTDTQYF.

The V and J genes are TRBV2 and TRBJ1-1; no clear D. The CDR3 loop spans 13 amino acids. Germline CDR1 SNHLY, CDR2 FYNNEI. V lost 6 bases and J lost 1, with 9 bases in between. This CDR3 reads CASSRDSNTEAFF. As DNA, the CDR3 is TGTGCCAGCAGCCGGGATTCGAACACTGAAGCTTTCTTT.

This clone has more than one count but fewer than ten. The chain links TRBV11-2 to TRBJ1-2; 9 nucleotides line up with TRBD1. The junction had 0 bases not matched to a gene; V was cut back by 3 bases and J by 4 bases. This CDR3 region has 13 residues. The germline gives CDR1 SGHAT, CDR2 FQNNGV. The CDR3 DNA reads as TGTGCCAGCAGCTTGGACAGGGGCTATGGCTACACCTTC. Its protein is CASSLDRGYGYTF.

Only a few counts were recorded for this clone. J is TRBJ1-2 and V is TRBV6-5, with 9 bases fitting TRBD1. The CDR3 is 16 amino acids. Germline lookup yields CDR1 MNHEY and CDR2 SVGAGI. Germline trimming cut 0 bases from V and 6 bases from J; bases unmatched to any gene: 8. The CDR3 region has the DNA TGTGCCAGCAGTTACTCGGCGACCGGACAGGGGAATGGCTACACCTTC. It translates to CASSYSATGQGNGYTF.

CDR3 sequence: CASSLASLAAFTDTQYF. As DNA, the CDR3 is TGTGCCAGCAGCTTAGCGTCACTAGCCGCCTTCACAGATACGCAGTATTTT. The chain uses TRBV7-9 and TRBJ2-3; the D gene is possibly TRBD2 (6 bases). V dropped 0 bases and J dropped 2 bases, with 15 bases sitting between them. Germline CDR1 reads SEHNR; CDR2 reads FQNEAQ (reference sequence). The CDR3 totals 17 residues.

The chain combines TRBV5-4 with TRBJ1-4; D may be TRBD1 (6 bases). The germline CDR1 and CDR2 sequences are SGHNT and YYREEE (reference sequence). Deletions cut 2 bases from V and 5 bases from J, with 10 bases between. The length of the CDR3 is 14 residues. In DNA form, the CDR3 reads TGTGCCAGCAGCTTAGGGACAAGGAATGAAAAACTGTTTTTT. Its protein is CASSLGTRNEKLFF.

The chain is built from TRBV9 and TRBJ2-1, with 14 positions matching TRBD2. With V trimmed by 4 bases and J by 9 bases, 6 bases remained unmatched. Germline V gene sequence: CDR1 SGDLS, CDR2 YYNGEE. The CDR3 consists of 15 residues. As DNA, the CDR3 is TGTGCCAGCAGCATCGGACTAGCGGGAGGAACTGAGCAGTTCTTC. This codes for CASSIGLAGGTEQFF.

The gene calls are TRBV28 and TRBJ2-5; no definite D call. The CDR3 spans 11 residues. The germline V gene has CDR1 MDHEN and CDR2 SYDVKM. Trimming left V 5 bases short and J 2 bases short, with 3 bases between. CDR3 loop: CASSRQETQYF. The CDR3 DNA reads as TGTGCCAGCAGTCGTCAAGAGACCCAGTACTTC. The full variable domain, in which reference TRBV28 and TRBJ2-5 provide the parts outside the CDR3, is DVKVTQSSRYLVKRTGEKVFLECVQDMDHENMFWYRQDPGLGLRLIYFSYDVKMKEKGDIPEGYSVSREKKERFSLILESASTNQTSMYLCASSRQETQYFGPGTRLLVL.

CDR3 nucleotides: TGTGCCAGCCTCCCGGGATCTAACTATGGCTACACCTTC. It codes for CASLPGSNYGYTF. V is TRBV6-1 and J is TRBJ1-2; D is unresolved. V lost 8 bases and J lost 0, with 10 bases in between. In germline, CDR1 is MNHNS, CDR2 SASEGT. The length of the CDR3 is 13 residues.

CDR3 bases: TGTGCCAGCAGTTACTCTTTACAAGGGGCGGGGCAGCCCCAGCATTTT. Amino acids: CASSYSLQGAGQPQHF. The chain combines TRBV6-5 with TRBJ1-5; the D gene is possibly TRBD1 (5 bases). V was pared by 0 bases and J by 7 bases, with 16 bases between. The CDR3 contains 16 residues. The V gene's germline CDR1 is MNHEY and CDR2 SVGAGI.

The CDR3 here is CASSIEPPSGDGELFF. CDR3 in DNA: TGTGCCAGTAGTATAGAGCCCCCCTCAGGGGACGGTGAACTGTTTTTT. The genes are TRBV19 and TRBJ1-4, with D perhaps TRBD1 (6 bases). Germline V lookup: CDR1 LNHDA, CDR2 SQIVND (reference sequence). The CDR3 is made up of 16 amino acids. The V end lost 0 bases, the J end lost 12 bases, and 20 bases lay between the germline ends.

CDR3 nucleotide sequence: TGCGCCAGCACCTCGGGACAGTCCTACAATGAGCAGTTCTTC. Amino acids: CASTSGQSYNEQFF. This chain links TRBV5-1 with TRBJ2-1, with 7 positions matching TRBD1. This CDR3 has 14 residues. The junction had 4 bases not matched to a gene; V was cut back by 6 bases and J by 1 base. Germline V lookup: CDR1 SGHRS, CDR2 YFSETQ.

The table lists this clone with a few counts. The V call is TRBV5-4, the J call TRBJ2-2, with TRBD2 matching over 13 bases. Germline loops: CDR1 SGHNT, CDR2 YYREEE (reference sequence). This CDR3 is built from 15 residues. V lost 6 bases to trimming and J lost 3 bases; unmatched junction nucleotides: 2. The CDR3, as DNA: TGTGCCAGCACCGGGACTAGCGGGGACACCGGGGAGCTGTTTTTT. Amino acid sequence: CASTGTSGDTGELFF.

The DNA for the CDR3 is TGTGCCAGCGGTCAGGGACAAAGGCAGTACTTC. This translates into CASGQGQRQYF. The chain joins TRBV7-9 to TRBJ2-7, with D possibly being TRBD1 (6 bases). The V gene's germline CDR1 is SEHNR and CDR2 FQNEAQ (reference sequence). The V end was cut by 8 bases, the J end by 9 bases, with 14 bases between. The CDR3 consists of 11 residues. Full variable domain (remainder filled in from reference TRBV7-9 and TRBJ2-7): DTGVSQNPRHKITKRGQNVTFRCDPISEHNRLYWYRQTLGQGPEFLTYFQNEAQLEKSRLLSDRFSAERPKGSFSTLEIQRTEQGDSAMYLCASGQGQRQYFGPGTRLTVT.

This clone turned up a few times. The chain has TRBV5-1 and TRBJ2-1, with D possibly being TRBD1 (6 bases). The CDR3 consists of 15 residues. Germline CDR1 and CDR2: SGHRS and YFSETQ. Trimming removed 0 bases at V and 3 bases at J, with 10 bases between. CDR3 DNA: TGCGCCAGCAGCTTGGCGGTAGGGGGCTACAATGAGCAGTTCTTC. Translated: CASSLAVGGYNEQFF. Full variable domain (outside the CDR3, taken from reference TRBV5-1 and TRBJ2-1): KAGVTQTPRYLIKTRGQQVTLSCSPISGHRSVSWYQQTPGQGLQFLFEYFSETQRNKGNFPGRFSGRQFSNSRSEMNVSTLELGDSALYLCASSLAVGGYNEQFFGPGTRLTVL.

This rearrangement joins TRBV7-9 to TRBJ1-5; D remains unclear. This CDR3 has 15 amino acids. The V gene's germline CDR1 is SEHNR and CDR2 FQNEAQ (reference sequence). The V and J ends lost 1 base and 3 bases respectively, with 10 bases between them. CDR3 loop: CASSLGAQVNQPQHF. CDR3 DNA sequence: TGTGCCAGCAGCTTAGGAGCCCAGGTCAATCAGCCCCAGCATTTT.

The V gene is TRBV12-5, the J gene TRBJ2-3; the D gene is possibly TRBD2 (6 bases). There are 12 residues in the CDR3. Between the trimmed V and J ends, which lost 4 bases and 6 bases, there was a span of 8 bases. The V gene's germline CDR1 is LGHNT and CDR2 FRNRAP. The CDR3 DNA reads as TGTGCTAGTGGTTCCCGGGGGGATACGCAGTATTTT. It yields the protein CASGSRGDTQYF.

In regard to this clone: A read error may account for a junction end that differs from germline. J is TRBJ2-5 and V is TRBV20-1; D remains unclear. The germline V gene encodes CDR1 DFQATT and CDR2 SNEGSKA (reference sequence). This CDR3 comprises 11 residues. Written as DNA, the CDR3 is TGCAGCGCTAGATCGGAAGAGACCCAGTACTTC. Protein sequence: CSARSEETQYF.

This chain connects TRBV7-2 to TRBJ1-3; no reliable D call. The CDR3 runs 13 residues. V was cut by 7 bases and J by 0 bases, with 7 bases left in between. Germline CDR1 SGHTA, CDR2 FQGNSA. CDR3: CASTLNSGNTIYF. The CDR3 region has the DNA TGTGCCAGCACCCTTAACTCTGGAAACACCATATATTTT. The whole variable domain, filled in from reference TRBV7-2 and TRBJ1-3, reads GAGVSQSPSNKVTEKGKDVELRCDPISGHTALYWYRQSLGQGLEFLIYFQGNSAPDKSGLPSDRFSAERTGGSVSTLTIQRTQQEDSAVYLCASTLNSGNTIYFGEGSWLTVV.

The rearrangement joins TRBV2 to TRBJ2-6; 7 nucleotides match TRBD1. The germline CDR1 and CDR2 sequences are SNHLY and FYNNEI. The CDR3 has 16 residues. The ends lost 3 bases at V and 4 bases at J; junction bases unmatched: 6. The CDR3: CASSEDRFLGANVLTF. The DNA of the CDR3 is TGTGCCAGCAGTGAGGACAGGTTTTTGGGGGCCAACGTCCTGACTTTC.

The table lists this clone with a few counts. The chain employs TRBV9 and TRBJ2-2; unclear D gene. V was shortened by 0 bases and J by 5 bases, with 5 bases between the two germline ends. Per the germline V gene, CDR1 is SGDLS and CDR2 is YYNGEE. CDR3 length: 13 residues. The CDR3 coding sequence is TGTGCCAGCAGCGTAGGAGGAACCGGGGAGCTGTTTTTT. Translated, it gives CASSVGGTGELFF.